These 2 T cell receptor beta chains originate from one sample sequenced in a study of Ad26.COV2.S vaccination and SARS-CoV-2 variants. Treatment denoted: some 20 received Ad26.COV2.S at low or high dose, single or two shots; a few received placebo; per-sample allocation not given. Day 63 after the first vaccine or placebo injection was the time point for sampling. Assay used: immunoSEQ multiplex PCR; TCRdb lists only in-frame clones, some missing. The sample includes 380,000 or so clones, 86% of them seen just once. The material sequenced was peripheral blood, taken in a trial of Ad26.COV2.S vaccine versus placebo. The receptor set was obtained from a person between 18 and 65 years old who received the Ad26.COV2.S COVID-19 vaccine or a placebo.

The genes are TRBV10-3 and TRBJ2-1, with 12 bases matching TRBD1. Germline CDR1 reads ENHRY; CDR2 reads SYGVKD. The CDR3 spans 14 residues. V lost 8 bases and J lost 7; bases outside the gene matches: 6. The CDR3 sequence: CAIGGTGGENEQFF. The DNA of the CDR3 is TGTGCCATCGGGGGGACAGGGGGCGAAAATGAGCAGTTCTTC.

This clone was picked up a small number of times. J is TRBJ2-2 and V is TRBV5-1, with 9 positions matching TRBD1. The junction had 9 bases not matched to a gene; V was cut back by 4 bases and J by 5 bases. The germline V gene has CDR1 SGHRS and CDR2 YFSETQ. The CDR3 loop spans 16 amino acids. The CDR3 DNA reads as TGCGCCAGCAGCACCTACAGGGGGCGAGGGACCGGGGAGCTGTTTTTT. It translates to CASSTYRGRGTGELFF.